This T cell receptor (beta chain) was recorded in a study of shared clonotypes between healthy human individuals. Generated by immunoSEQ multiplex PCR, the TCRdb table keeps only in-frame clones and is missing some. The repertoire includes some 2,100,000 clones, approximately 96% of them detected once, and approximately 0.13% sits in the top ten. Trimming left V 5 bases short and J 10 bases short, with 12 bases between. The CDR3 spans 13 residues. CDR1 is SNHLY, CDR2 FYNNEI, per germline. The chain joins TRBV2 to TRBJ1-6; D not certain. The TCR sequence derives from a man younger than 35 in good health. The sequencing sample was made of naive CD4+ T cells sorted from blood. The sample's subset: CD45RA+ positively selected. The CDR3 DNA sequence: TGTGCCAGCAGTCGAAGTACAGCCTCACCCCTCCACTTT. Residues: CASSRSTASPLHF.